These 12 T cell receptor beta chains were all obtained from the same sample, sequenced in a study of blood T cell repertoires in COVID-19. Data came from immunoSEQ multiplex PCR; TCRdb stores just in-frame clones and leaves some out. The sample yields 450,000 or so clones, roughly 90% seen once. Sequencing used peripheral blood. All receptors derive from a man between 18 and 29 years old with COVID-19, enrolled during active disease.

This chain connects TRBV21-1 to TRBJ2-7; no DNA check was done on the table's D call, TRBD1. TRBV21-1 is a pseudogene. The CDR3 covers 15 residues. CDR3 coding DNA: TGTGCCAGCAGCTTACTCCGGGACATATCCTACGAGCAGTACTTC. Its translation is CASSLLRDISYEQYF.

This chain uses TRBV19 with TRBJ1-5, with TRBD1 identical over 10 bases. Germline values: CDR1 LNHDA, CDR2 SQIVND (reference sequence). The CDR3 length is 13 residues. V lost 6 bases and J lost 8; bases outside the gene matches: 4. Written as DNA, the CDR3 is TGTGCCAGTAGCAGACAGGGGGCAGAGCCCCAGCATTTT. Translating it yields CASSRQGAEPQHF.

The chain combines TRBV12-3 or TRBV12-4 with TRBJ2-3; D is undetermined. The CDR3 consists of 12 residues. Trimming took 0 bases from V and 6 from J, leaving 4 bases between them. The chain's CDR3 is CASSLAVDTQYF. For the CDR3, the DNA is TGTGCCAGCAGTTTAGCCGTGGATACGCAGTATTTT.

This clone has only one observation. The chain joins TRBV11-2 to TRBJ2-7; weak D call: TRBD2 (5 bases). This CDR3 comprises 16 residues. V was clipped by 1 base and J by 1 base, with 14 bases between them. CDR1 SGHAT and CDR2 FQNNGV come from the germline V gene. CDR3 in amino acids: CASSLAPRGGSYEQYF. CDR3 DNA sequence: TGTGCCAGCAGCTTAGCTCCCCGAGGAGGATCCTACGAGCAGTACTTC.

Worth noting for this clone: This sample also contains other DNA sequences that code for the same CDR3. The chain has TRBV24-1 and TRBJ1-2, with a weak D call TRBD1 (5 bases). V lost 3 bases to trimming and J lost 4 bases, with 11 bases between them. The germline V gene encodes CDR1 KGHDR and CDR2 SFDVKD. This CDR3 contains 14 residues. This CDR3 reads CATSDPRGGYGYTF. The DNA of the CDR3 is TGTGCCACCAGTGATCCCCGGGGGGGCTATGGCTACACCTTC.

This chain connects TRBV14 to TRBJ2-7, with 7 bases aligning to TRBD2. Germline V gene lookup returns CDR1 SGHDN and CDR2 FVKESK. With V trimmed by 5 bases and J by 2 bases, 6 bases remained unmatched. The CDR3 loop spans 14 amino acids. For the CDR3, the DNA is TGTGCCAGCAGCAGCTGGGCGGGGGCCTACGAGCAGTACTTC. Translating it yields CASSSWAGAYEQYF.

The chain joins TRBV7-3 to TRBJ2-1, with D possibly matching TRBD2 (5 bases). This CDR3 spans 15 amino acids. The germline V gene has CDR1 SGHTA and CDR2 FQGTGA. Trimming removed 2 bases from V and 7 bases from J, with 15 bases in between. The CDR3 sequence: CASSLGIGAGNEQFF. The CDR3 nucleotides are TGTGCCAGCAGCTTAGGGATTGGCGCGGGTAATGAGCAGTTCTTC. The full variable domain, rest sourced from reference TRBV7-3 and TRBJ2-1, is GAGVSQTPSNKVTEKGKYVELRCDPISGHTALYWYRQSLGQGPEFLIYFQGTGAADDSGLPNDRFFAVRPEGSVSTLKIQRTERGDSAVYLCASSLGIGAGNEQFFGPGTRLTVL.

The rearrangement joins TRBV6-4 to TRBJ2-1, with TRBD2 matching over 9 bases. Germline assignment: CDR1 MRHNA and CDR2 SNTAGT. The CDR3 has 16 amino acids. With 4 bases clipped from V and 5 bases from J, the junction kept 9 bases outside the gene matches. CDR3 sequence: CASSGGGATSDNEQFF. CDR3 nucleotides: TGTGCCAGCAGTGGCGGGGGGGCGACAAGCGACAATGAGCAGTTCTTC.

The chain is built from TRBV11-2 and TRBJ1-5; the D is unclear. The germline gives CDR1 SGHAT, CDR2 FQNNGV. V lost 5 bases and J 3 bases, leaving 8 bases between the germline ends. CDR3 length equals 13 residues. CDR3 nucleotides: TGTGCCAGCAGCGGGCAGAACAATCAGCCCCAGCATTTT. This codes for CASSGQNNQPQHF.

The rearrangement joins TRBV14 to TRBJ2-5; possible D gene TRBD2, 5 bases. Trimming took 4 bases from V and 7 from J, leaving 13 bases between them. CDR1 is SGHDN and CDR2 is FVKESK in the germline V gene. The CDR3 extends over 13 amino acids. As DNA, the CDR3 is TGTGCCAGCAGCCCCCTCTCGAGCGGGACCCAGTACTTC. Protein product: CASSPLSSGTQYF.

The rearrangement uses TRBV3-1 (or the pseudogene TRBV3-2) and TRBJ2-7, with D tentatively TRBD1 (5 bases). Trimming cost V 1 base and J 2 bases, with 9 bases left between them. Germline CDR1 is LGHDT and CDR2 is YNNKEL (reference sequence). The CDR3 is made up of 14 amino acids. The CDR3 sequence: CASSQVDSTYEQYF. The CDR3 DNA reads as TGTGCCAGCAGCCAAGTCGACAGTACCTACGAGCAGTACTTC.

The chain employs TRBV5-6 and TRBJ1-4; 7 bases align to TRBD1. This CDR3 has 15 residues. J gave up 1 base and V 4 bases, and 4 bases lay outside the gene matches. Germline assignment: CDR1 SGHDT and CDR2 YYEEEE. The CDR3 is CASSNHRGTNEKLFF. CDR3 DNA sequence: TGTGCCAGCAGCAACCACAGGGGAACTAATGAAAAACTGTTTTTT.